This TCR beta chain was observed in a study of cytomegalovirus exposure and HLA in healthy donors. Study background: The same platform used for the approximately 700 first-cohort repertoires was also used for the 90 to 150 validation repertoires, as a later analysis reported. The study, taken as a whole, reports: A subsequent analysis found that TCR clusters from the first cohort also tended to co-occur in the 120 or so validation repertoires, with approximately 95% of cluster scores above 0.

On this clone: Its antigen is not known.

The data were produced by immunoSEQ multiplex PCR, yet TCRdb's version contains in-frame clones alone and is incomplete. The sample has around 73,000 clones, 80% to 90% seen once. V was shortened by 1 base and J by 10 bases, with 14 bases between the two germline ends. Germline CDR1 reads SEHNR; CDR2 reads FQNEAQ (reference sequence). The CDR3 runs 14 residues. Sequencing was carried out using PBMCs. The TCR sequence derives from a woman under 30 in good health and CMV-seropositive. V is TRBV7-9 and J is TRBJ2-1; a weak D match, TRBD2 (6 bases). The CDR3 sequence is CASSLGGGPGEQFF. The CDR3 DNA reads as TGTGCCAGCAGCTTAGGGGGAGGACCGGGAGAGCAGTTCTTC.